The entry below describes one T cell receptor (beta chain). Its antigen is unknown. Sorted-subset replicate PCR reactions contained roughly 190 ng DNA, corresponding to around 30,000 T cell genomes. Measured with immunoSEQ multiplex PCR; TCRdb has only the in-frame clones, and not every one. The sample holds 2 million to 3 million clones, under 95% seen once. This record belongs to a study of shared clonotypes between healthy human individuals. CDR3 size: 15 residues. V was pared by 1 base and J by 0 bases, with 2 bases of the junction left unmatched. Germline CDR1 and CDR2: MGHRA and YSYEKL. Points from the study as a whole: In contrast to clonotypes shared by all four donors, non-shared clonotypes had lower generation probabilities.

This chain connects TRBV4-1 to TRBJ1-2, with 7 bases fitting TRBD1. The specimen sequenced was naive CD4+ T cells from PBMCs. As to subset: CD45RA+ positively selected. This TCR was recovered from a young man in good health. Some clones in this sample may be carry-over from other donors' samples. The CDR3 DNA sequence: TGCGCCAGCAGCCAAGGGACAGGAACTAACTATGGCTACACCTTC. Protein product: CASSQGTGTNYGYTF.